This is a list of T cell receptor beta chains from one sample in a study of blood T cell repertoires in COVID-19. Here immunoSEQ multiplex PCR was the method, and the copy in TCRdb shows in-frame clones only, minus some. The sample includes hundreds of thousands of clones, more than 85% of them seen just once. The specimen sequenced was peripheral blood. The receptors derive from a man between 65 and 85 years old with acute or convalescent COVID-19. CDR3s include the opening cysteine and the closing phenylalanine or tryptophan. A D gene is named only where the DNA matches it firmly. The size of a clone is reported for some rows only, either as once, few or many, or as a class for expanded clones.

TRBD2	once	TRBJ2-7	TRBV11-2	TGTGCCAGCAGCGAACTAGCGGGGTTTGACGAGCAGTACTTC	CASSELAGFDEQYF
TRBD1	NA	TRBJ1-6	TRBV2	TGTGCCAGCAGTAAAGGACAGGTGAACAATTCACCCCTCCACTTT	CASSKGQVNNSPLHF
NA	NA	TRBJ1-3	TRBV6-5	TGTGCCAGCCGAGCCGGAAACACCATATATTTT	CASRAGNTIYF
TRBD2	NA	TRBJ2-5	TRBV11-1	TGTGCCAGCAGCCAAAGCGGGGACCAAGAGACCCAGTACTTC	CASSQSGDQETQYF
TRBD1	NA	TRBJ1-1	TRBV29-1	TGCAGCGTTGTAACTCAGTTGGGAGGTATCAGGGGGCGAGCTACTGAAGCTTTCTTT	CSVVTQLGGIRGRATEAFF
NA	NA	TRBJ2-1	TRBV2	TGTGCCAGCAGTGAGAGGGCTGTGGGCTCCTACAATGAGCAGTTCTTC	CASSERAVGSYNEQFF
TRBD1	NA	TRBJ2-7	TRBV18	TGTGCCAGCTCCCAGGACAGGGACTCCTACGAGCAGTACTTC	CASSQDRDSYEQYF
NA	few	TRBJ1-2	TRBV4-1	TGCGCCAGCAGCCAAGGGATCAGAGGGTCGAGCTATGGCTACACCTTC	CASSQGIRGSSYGYTF
NA	NA	TRBJ1-1	TRBV4-1	TGCGCCAGCAGCCAAGATCCCCACAGTCGAGCTTTCTTT	CASSQDPHSRAFF
TRBD1	NA	TRBJ2-7	TRBV18	TGTGCCAGCTCAGTGACAGGGGGGAGCTCCTACGAGCAGTACTTC	CASSVTGGSSYEQYF
NA	once	TRBJ1-4	TRBV5-5	TGTGCCAGCAGCTCCGGGACAAGGAAACTGTTTTTT	CASSSGTRKLFF
NA	NA	TRBJ1-5	TRBV10-3	TGTGCCATCAGTGAACAGGGAAGCAATCAGCCCCAGCATTTT	CAISEQGSNQPQHF
TRBD2	NA	TRBJ2-7	TRBV18	TGTGCCAGCTCATCTGCCTTAAGGGCTAGCGGGGCCGAGCAGTACTTC	CASSSALRASGAEQYF
NA	NA	TRBJ1-2	TRBV6-5	TGTGCCAGCAGGACAGTCAACTATGGCTACACCTTC	CASRTVNYGYTF
TRBD1	NA	TRBJ2-7	TRBV29-1	TGCAGCGCTCTGGGGTGGCAGGGGGCGAGGGAGCAGTACTTC	CSALGWQGAREQYF